This is a list of T cell receptor beta chains from one sample in a study of blood T cells in healthy people across ages. TCRdb called the 5' RACE reads again in MiXCR, with one record for every CDR3 protein. Of around 790,000 distinct CDR3 sequences in the sample, 40% to 50% were seen once. The sample was blood. These receptors all stem from a man aged 55-75 years in good health. Each CDR3 is given with its conserved first and last residue. Each record gives: V gene, CDR3 length, J gene, CDR3 protein.

>TRBV9|14|TRBJ2-7
CASSANRGPDEQYF
>TRBV6-1|18|TRBJ2-3
CASTHGGTLGTSTDTQYF
>TRBV20-1|13|TRBJ1-5
CSARVVFDQPQHF
>TRBV20-1|12|TRBJ1-5
CSAATGDQPQHF
>TRBV28|15|-
CASSLGQGVAYEQYF
>TRBV20-1|16|TRBJ2-1
CSARERAGGRYNEQFF
>TRBV14|16|TRBJ2-7
CASSQTPGQGSYEQYF
>TRBV6-1|13|TRBJ1-2
CASSSDSPYGYTF
>TRBV4-1|15|TRBJ1-4
CASSQPGQGSEKLFF
>TRBV7-9|18|TRBJ2-3
CASSLATSGGPDKDTQYF
>TRBV29-1|9|TRBJ1-1
CSVDQGAFF
>TRBV7-9|14|TRBJ2-7
CASSLDPRTHEQYF
>TRBV6-2/TRBV6-3|16|TRBJ2-5
CASSHPTDTNQETQYF
>TRBV4-1|16|TRBJ1-5
CASSQVMGAGGQPQHF
>TRBV28|11|TRBJ2-7
CASGFGKEQYF
>TRBV6-2/TRBV6-3|18|TRBJ2-1
CASSYSLSGFGEKVEQFF
>TRBV12-3/TRBV12-4|17|TRBJ2-6
CASRPRTSPSGANVLTF
>TRBV29-1|11|TRBJ1-1
CSVEDPGEAFF
>TRBV9|15|TRBJ2-7
CASSSSAGSAYEQYF
>TRBV11-3|15|TRBJ2-4
CASSPSGPESLKQYF
>TRBV5-6|15|TRBJ1-4
CASSGPTGGREKLFF